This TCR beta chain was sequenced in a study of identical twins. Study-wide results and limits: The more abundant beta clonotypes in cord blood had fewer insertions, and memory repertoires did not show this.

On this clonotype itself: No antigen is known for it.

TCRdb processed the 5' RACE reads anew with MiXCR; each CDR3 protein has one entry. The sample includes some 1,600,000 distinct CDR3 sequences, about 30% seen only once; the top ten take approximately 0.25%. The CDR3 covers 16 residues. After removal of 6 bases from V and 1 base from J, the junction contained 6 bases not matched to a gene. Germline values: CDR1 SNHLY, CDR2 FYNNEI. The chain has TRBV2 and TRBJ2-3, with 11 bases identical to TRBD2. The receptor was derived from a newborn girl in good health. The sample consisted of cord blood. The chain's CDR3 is CASRESTSGGTDTQYF. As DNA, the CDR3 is TGTGCCAGCAGAGAGTCGACTAGCGGGGGCACAGATACGCAGTATTTT.